This entry concerns a single TCR beta chain. What it binds is unknown. Diagnostic decisions used clinical symptoms, serum thyroxine and TRAb, thyroid ultrasound and orbital computed tomography. V dropped 0 bases and J dropped 0; count of bases not matched to a gene: 5. This CDR3 is 19 amino acids long. The germline V gene encodes CDR1 SEHNR and CDR2 FQNEAQ (reference sequence). The data derive from a study of T cells in Graves' hyperthyroidism and ophthalmopathy. Whole-study findings and limits: Ophthalmopathy was predicted by the model a median of 6.5 months ahead of onset. Ophthalmopathy cases were set apart from stable hyperthyroidism by a 13 V-J model.

Researchers took RNA transcripts and amplified the TCR beta CDR3 regions from them. The HTBI primer set drove a first-round RT-PCR of the TCR CDR3. MiXCR was run by TCRdb on the multiplex PCR reads, yielding one entry per CDR3 protein. The sample shows 500,000 to 800,000 distinct CDR3 sequences, roughly 45% of them seen only once. Sequencing was carried out using peripheral blood or thyroid tissue (not recorded which). The sequence was obtained from an adult man with Graves' disease, either hyperthyroidism or ophthalmopathy (not recorded which). The rearrangement uses TRBV7-9 and TRBJ2-2; 12 bases are a match to TRBD2. The CDR3 region has the DNA TGTGCCAGCAGCTTAGCGACTAGCGGGAGACTAGCGAACACCGGGGAGCTGTTTTTT. Its protein is CASSLATSGRLANTGELFF.